This T cell receptor (beta chain) appears in the sequencing data of a study of identical twins (dated by TCRdb to about 2016). About the full investigation: TCR alpha and beta repertoires from monozygotic twins, unrelated adults of various ages and cord blood were deep-sequenced to test whether fetal clonotypes persist. Replicate twin experiments were performed at different times using different library preparation protocols to rule out contamination.

The germline V gene (reference sequence) provides CDR1 LGHDT and CDR2 YNNKEL. Its CDR3 holds 14 amino acids, cysteine through phenylalanine. The kept DNA is CDR3 alone, 42 bases in frame from the first base. V loses 2 bases, J loses 5 bases, and the germline ends lie 12 bases apart. Broad study findings and their caveats: Invariant T cells such as MAIT and iNKT could partly confound zero-insertion analyses, though diverse VJ usage argued against this for most clonotypes. In beta out-of-frame sequences, excess twin sharing was weaker, because having fewer shared sequences lowered the signal-to-noise ratio. Because the same donors could not be followed over many years, the conclusions relied on cross-sectional statistical analysis. Compared with coincidental sharing between unrelated individuals, out-of-frame TCR alpha sequences shared between twins showed an excess of sequences with low generation probability. Abundant cord blood beta clonotypes had fewer insertions, young adult naive repertoires showed a similar but weaker trend, and memory repertoires showed no such trend. In monozygotic twins, out-of-frame TCR alpha sharing was systematically underestimated by recombination models, although the models agreed with sharing between unrelated individuals.

Only healthy Caucasian donors were included. As regards this clonotype: What antigen it recognizes has not been identified. It has no much larger one-base neighbor in the sample; base qualities were not kept.

The library relied on 5' RACE. This sample was sequenced with an Illumina HiSeq 2000. A universal primer binding site was introduced by template switching, and a unique molecular identifier was present in the final cDNA, enabling accurate counting of TCR cDNA molecules. Specific primers in the conserved constant-segment region were used to synthesize first-strand cDNA for TCR alpha and beta chains. Each cDNA library was double barcoded, with a SMART-Mk sample barcode plus Illumina barcodes, to control for contamination. TruSeq adapter sequences along with Illumina sample barcodes were introduced in two successive PCR steps. TCR alpha and beta cDNA libraries were sequenced on the Illumina HiSeq platform with custom primers. In the source study's methods: MiGEC processed the raw reads to extract unique molecular identifiers, while MiXCR was used to determine the CDR3 positions. For each individual, recombination models were inferred using an EM algorithm with the repgenHMM and IGoR tools. Shared clonotype analysis was performed with the tcR package in R, normalizing sharing by the product of cloneset sizes. To study raw recombination free of thymic and clonal selection effects, out-of-frame nonproductive sequences were analyzed. TCRdb reprocessed the public reads (quality trimming at Q25 with fastp, clone calling with MiXCR) and kept in-frame beta chains. Each entry merges the rows of one CDR3 protein and shows their most common DNA and genes. The V and J calls come from TCRdb's annotation, not from the publication. This sample lists about 1.7 million distinct CDR3 sequences; roughly 35% were detected once. The top ten clones comprise less than 0.35% of the sample.

This sequence uses TRBV3-1 and TRBJ2-5; the D gene is tentatively TRBD1 or TRBD2, each matching 5 bases. This sequence was found in a newborn girl in good health. The material sequenced was cord blood. The nucleotides are TGTGCCAGCAGCCAATGGCAGGGAGAGGAGACCCAGTACTTC. This yields the protein CASSQWQGEETQYF.